Below, 21 T cell receptor beta chains from the same sample are listed, as sequenced in a study of T cell responses to AZD1222 COVID-19 vaccine. The repertoire was sequenced with immunoSEQ multiplex PCR; TCRdb's copy has only in-frame clones and lacks some. The data contain 95,000 to 150,000 clones, about 90% of them singletons. The sample in question was peripheral blood, obtained on day 0 of AZD1222 vaccination. The source of these receptors is an adult in good health.

The rearrangement links TRBV7-8 to TRBJ2-5; D is perhaps TRBD2 (5 bases). CDR1 and CDR2 (germline): SGHVS, FQNEAQ. CDR3 length equals 16 residues. V dropped 3 bases and J dropped 10 bases, with 24 bases sitting between them. The CDR3 DNA reads as TGTGCCAGCAGCTTCTCGACAAGGAGGACTGGGAGTGGCCAGTACTTC. This encodes CASSFSTRRTGSGQYF.

This chain connects TRBV7-8 to TRBJ1-2, with no clear D. The CDR3 loop spans 14 amino acids. V was trimmed by 1 base and J by 3 bases, leaving 9 bases between them. Germline CDR1 and CDR2: SGHVS and FQNEAQ. As DNA, the CDR3 is TGTGCCAGCAGCTTAGATGAGACCTACTATGGCTACACCTTC. It codes for CASSLDETYYGYTF.

This chain uses TRBV6-6 with TRBJ1-1; 7 bases agree with TRBD1. Trimming took 7 bases from V and 4 from J; bases not matched to a gene: 3. The germline V gene encodes CDR1 MNHNY and CDR2 SVGAGI (reference sequence). The CDR3 is 12 residues long. As DNA, the CDR3 is TGTGCCAGCAATACAGGGGTCACTGAAGCTTTCTTT. This encodes CASNTGVTEAFF.

The rearrangement joins TRBV7-2 to TRBJ1-1; maybe TRBD1 (5 bases). Per the germline V gene, CDR1 is SGHTA and CDR2 is FQGNSA. Trimming left V 4 bases short and J 4 bases short, with 16 bases between. This CDR3 region has 15 residues. The CDR3 DNA reads TGTGCCAGCAGCTATCGCGGTGAGAGGGGCACTGAAGCTTTCTTT. This translates into CASSYRGERGTEAFF.

The genes are TRBV6-1 and TRBJ1-6; 8 nucleotides match TRBD1. J lost 4 bases, V lost 4 bases, and 9 bases had no gene match. The CDR3 covers 17 residues. The germline V gene has CDR1 MNHNS and CDR2 SASEGT. CDR3 sequence reads: CASSGIRQGIYNSPLHF. For the CDR3, the DNA is TGTGCCAGCAGTGGAATAAGACAGGGGATATATAATTCACCCCTCCACTTT.

This chain uses TRBV5-1 with TRBJ2-1; 11 bases are shared with TRBD2. CDR1 and CDR2 from the germline V gene are SGHRS and YFSETQ. CDR3 length equals 17 residues. The J segment lost 1 base and the V segment lost 2 bases, leaving 5 bases of the junction unmatched. CDR3 nucleotides: TGCGCCAGCAGCTTTAGCGGGAGGGCCGGTTCCTACAATGAGCAGTTCTTC. As protein: CASSFSGRAGSYNEQFF.

The chain couples TRBV6-5 to TRBJ1-6; 10 bases are a match to TRBD1. The junction had 2 bases not matched to a gene; V was cut back by 2 bases and J by 10 bases. Germline values: CDR1 MNHEY, CDR2 SVGAGI. CDR3 length: 14 amino acids. This CDR3 is CASSYKGQGSPLHF. Here the CDR3 DNA reads TGTGCCAGCAGTTACAAGGGACAGGGGTCACCCCTCCACTTT.

In DNA form, the CDR3 reads TGCGCCAGCAGCACAAGTAGACAAGCTAACTATGGCTACACCTTC. Its translation is CASSTSRQANYGYTF. The chain couples TRBV5-1 to TRBJ1-2, with D uncertain. This CDR3 is 15 amino acids long. Trimming cost V 4 bases and J 0 bases, with 13 bases left between them. From germline, CDR1 is SGHRS and CDR2 YFSETQ. Filled out from reference TRBV5-1 and TRBJ1-2, the complete variable domain reads KAGVTQTPRYLIKTRGQQVTLSCSPISGHRSVSWYQQTPGQGLQFLFEYFSETQRNKGNFPGRFSGRQFSNSRSEMNVSTLELGDSALYLCASSTSRQANYGYTFGSGTRLTVV.

The rearrangement links TRBV7-8 to TRBJ2-5; D is possibly TRBD2 (5 bases). The CDR3 sequence is 13 residues long. Germline CDR1 and CDR2: SGHVS and FQNEAQ. V was trimmed by 1 base and J by 4 bases, leaving 7 bases between them. As DNA, the CDR3 is TGTGCCAGCAGCTTAGGGACTGGAGAGACCCAGTACTTC. It yields the protein CASSLGTGETQYF.

The chain carries TRBV18 and TRBJ1-1; no definite D call. The germline CDR1 and CDR2 sequences are KGHSH and LQKENI. The CDR3 consists of 16 residues. V was cut by 6 bases and J by 4 bases, with 21 bases left in between. This CDR3 is CASSAILSPGGTEAFF. In DNA, the CDR3 is TGTGCCAGCTCCGCAATATTGTCCCCAGGAGGCACTGAAGCTTTCTTT.

The chain combines TRBV6-6 with TRBJ2-3; D is unresolved. Germline V gene data show CDR1 as MNHNY and CDR2 as SVGAGI (reference sequence). V was clipped by 7 bases and J by 0 bases, with 5 bases between them. CDR3 length equals 12 residues. The CDR3 is CASMPSTDTQYF. The CDR3 region has the DNA TGTGCCAGCATGCCTAGCACAGATACGCAGTATTTT.

This clone was recorded only once. The chain joins TRBV19 to TRBJ1-1; TRBD1 matches 7 bases. V lost 7 bases to trimming and J lost 4 bases; unmatched junction nucleotides: 12. Germline-derived CDR1 and CDR2 are LNHDA and SQIVND (reference sequence). The CDR3 sequence is 15 residues long. The CDR3 DNA follows: TGTGCCAGTACCCCACTGACAGGGCGAAGCACTGAAGCTTTCTTT. Translation: CASTPLTGRSTEAFF.

CDR3: CASSQDALGNTIYF. CDR3 coding DNA: TGCGCCAGCAGCCAAGATGCCCTGGGAAACACCATATATTTT. The chain couples TRBV4-1 to TRBJ1-3; the D is unclear. Germline CDR1 is MGHRA and CDR2 is YSYEKL. The CDR3 has 14 residues. V was clipped by 0 bases and J by 4 bases, with 7 bases between them.

CDR3 DNA sequence: TGTGCCAGCAGCGTAGCTAGGGCTAGTCAGTACTTC. The encoded protein is CASSVARASQYF. The gene calls are TRBV9 and TRBJ2-5; D remains ambiguous. The CDR3 is 12 residues long. V was cut by 0 bases and J by 11 bases, with 11 bases left in between. Per the germline V gene, CDR1 is SGDLS and CDR2 is YYNGEE.

This chain links TRBV27 with TRBJ2-7; D unclear. V was trimmed by 6 bases and J by 0 bases, leaving 12 bases between them. In germline, CDR1 is MNHEY, CDR2 SMNVEV (reference sequence). This CDR3 has 14 residues. The CDR3 region is CASSPWLNSYEQYF. The CDR3 nucleotides are TGTGCCAGCAGCCCTTGGCTGAACTCCTACGAGCAGTACTTC.

This chain uses TRBV9 with TRBJ2-1; D may match TRBD1 or TRBD2 (5 bases each). The CDR3 loop spans 16 amino acids. Germline CDR1 reads SGDLS; CDR2 reads YYNGEE. The ends were cut back, 3 bases at V and 1 base at J, with 14 bases in the middle. CDR3 sequence: CASSDPGTGSYNEQFF. DNA for the CDR3: TGTGCCAGCAGCGACCCCGGGACGGGGTCCTACAATGAGCAGTTCTTC.

This sequence joins TRBV9 and TRBJ2-1, with 7 positions matching TRBD2. V lost 3 bases and J lost 7; bases outside the gene matches: 10. This CDR3 is built from 15 residues. CDR1 and CDR2 (germline): SGDLS, YYNGEE. The CDR3 here is CASSDSGVPGNEQFF. CDR3 bases: TGTGCCAGCAGCGACAGCGGGGTCCCGGGGAATGAGCAGTTCTTC.

The chain joins TRBV30 to TRBJ1-1; 7 positions agree with TRBD1. The CDR3 has 13 amino acids. Germline V gene sequence: CDR1 GTSNPN, CDR2 SVGIG (reference sequence). V shed 0 bases, J shed 8 bases, and the junction held 6 bases outside the gene matches. The CDR3 sequence is CAWSVSGGREAFF. CDR3 sequence (DNA): TGTGCCTGGAGTGTTTCAGGGGGTCGGGAAGCTTTCTTT.

The chain is built from TRBV3-1 (or the pseudogene TRBV3-2) and TRBJ2-2, with 12 bases fitting TRBD2. This CDR3 region has 15 residues. V shed 6 bases, J shed 6 bases, and the junction held 5 bases outside the gene matches. Germline CDR1 is LGHDT and CDR2 is YNNKEL (reference sequence). The CDR3 is CASSSPSGGAGELFF. The CDR3 DNA reads as TGTGCCAGCAGTTCTCCTAGCGGGGGGGCCGGGGAGCTGTTTTTT.

The V call is TRBV30, the J call TRBJ1-4; no clear D gene. CDR1 is GTSNPN, CDR2 SVGIG, per germline (reference sequence). This CDR3 spans 13 amino acids. V was clipped by 0 bases and J by 8 bases, with 10 bases between them. Written as DNA, the CDR3 is TGTGCCTGGAGTGTATCGACGTTAGAAAAACTGTTTTTT. As protein: CAWSVSTLEKLFF.

V is TRBV6-5 and J is TRBJ2-1, with D uncertain. The CDR3 is made up of 12 amino acids. Germline V CDR1 and CDR2: MNHEY, SVGAGI. Trimming pared 5 bases from V and 8 bases from J, leaving 10 bases between. The DNA for the CDR3 is TGTGCCAGCAGTCCCCGTTTCGATGAGCAGTTCTTC. Translating it yields CASSPRFDEQFF.